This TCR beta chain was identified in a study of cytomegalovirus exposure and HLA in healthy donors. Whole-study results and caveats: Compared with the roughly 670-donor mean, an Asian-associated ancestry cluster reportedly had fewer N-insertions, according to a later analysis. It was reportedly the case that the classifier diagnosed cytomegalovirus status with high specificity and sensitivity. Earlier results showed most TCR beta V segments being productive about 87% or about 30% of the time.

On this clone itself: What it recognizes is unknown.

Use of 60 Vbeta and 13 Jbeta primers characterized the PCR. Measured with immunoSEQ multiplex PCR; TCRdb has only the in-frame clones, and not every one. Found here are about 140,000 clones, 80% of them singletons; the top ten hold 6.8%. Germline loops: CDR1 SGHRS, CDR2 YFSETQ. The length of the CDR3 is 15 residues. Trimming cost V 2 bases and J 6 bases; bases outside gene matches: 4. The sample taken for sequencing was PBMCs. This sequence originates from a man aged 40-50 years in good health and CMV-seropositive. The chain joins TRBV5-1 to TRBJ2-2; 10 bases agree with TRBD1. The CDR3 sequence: CASSFRQGASGELFF. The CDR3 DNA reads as TGCGCCAGCAGCTTCCGACAGGGGGCGTCCGGGGAGCTGTTTTTT.